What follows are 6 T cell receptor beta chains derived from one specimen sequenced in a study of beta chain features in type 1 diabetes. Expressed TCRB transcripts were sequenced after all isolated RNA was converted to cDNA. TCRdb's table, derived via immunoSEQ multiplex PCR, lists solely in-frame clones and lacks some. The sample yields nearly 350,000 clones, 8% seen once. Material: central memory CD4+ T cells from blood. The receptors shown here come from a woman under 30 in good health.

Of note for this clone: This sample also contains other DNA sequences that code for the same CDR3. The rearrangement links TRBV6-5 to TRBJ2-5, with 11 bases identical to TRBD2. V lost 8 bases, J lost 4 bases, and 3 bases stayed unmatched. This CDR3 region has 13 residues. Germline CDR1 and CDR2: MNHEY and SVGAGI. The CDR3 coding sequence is TGTGCCAGCCGGCTAGCGGGAGGAGAGACCCAGTACTTC. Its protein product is CASRLAGGETQYF.

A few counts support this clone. The CDR3 DNA reads TGTGCCACCAGCATGGACATTTCTAATGAAAAACTGTTTTTT. The encoded protein is CATSMDISNEKLFF. The chain employs TRBV15 and TRBJ1-4, with TRBD1 as a possible D gene (5 bases). Trimming pared 4 bases from V and 3 bases from J, leaving 9 bases between. The CDR3 is made up of 14 amino acids. Germline CDR1 and CDR2: LNHNV and YYDKDF (reference sequence).

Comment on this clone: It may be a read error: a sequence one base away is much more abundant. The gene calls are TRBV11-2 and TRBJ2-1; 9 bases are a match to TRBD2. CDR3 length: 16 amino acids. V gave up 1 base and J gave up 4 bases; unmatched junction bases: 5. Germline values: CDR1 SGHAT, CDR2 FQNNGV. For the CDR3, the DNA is TGTGCCAGCAGCTTAGTCGGTCTAGCGGGATACAATGAGCAGTTCTTC. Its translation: CASSLVGLAGYNEQFF.

The CDR3 sequence is CASSEHCATQYF. As DNA, the CDR3 is TGTGCCAGCAGTGAGCATTGTGCAACCCAGTACTTC. The chain carries TRBV2 and TRBJ2-5; D is unresolved. The germline V gene has CDR1 SNHLY and CDR2 FYNNEI. The CDR3 length is 12 residues. V lost 3 bases to trimming and J lost 8 bases, with 10 bases between them.

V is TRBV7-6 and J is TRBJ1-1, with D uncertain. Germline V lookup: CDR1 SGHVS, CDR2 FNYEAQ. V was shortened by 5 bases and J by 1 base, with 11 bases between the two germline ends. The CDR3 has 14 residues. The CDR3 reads CASSQRAGNTEAFF. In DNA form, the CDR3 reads TGTGCCAGCAGCCAGAGGGCGGGGAACACTGAAGCTTTCTTT. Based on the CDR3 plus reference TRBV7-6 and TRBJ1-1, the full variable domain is GAGVSQSPRYKVTKRGQDVALRCDPISGHVSLYWYRQALGQGPEFLTYFNYEAQQDKSGLPNDRFSAERPEGSISTLTIQRTEQRDSAMYRCASSQRAGNTEAFFGQGTRLTVV.

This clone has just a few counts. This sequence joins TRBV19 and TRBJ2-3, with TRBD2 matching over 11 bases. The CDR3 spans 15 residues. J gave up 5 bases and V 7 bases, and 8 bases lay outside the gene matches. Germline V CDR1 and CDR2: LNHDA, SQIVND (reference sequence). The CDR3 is CASTLRGLAEDTQYF. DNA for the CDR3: TGTGCCAGTACTCTTCGGGGACTAGCGGAAGATACGCAGTATTTT.